Below are 18 T cell receptor beta chains sequenced from a single sample in a study of T cell changes during pregnancy in multiple sclerosis. The repertoire was sequenced with immunoSEQ multiplex PCR; TCRdb's copy has only in-frame clones and lacks some. Seen here are some 59,000 clones, about 90% observed once, and the top ten hold approximately 5.8%. Material: peripheral blood, obtained in the third trimester of pregnancy. The receptors were sampled from a female donor in good health, enrolled as a control in a pregnancy study.

The V gene is TRBV7-9, the J gene TRBJ2-3; 13 bases are shared with TRBD2. Trimming took 3 bases from V and 10 from J; bases not matched to a gene: 10. Germline V lookup: CDR1 SEHNR, CDR2 FQNEAQ (reference sequence). The CDR3 has 16 amino acids. The CDR3 loop reads CASSLRGLAGVSAQYF. CDR3 bases: TGTGCCAGCAGCTTGAGAGGACTAGCGGGAGTATCAGCGCAGTATTTT.

The rearrangement uses TRBV6-6 and TRBJ1-5; TRBD1 might be the D (6 bases). Germline CDR1 is MNHNY and CDR2 is SVGAGI (reference sequence). This CDR3 has 14 residues. Trimming cost V 5 bases and J 5 bases, with 13 bases left between them. For the CDR3, the DNA is TGTGCCAGCAGTCCTCAGGGGTTCTATCAGCCCCAGCATTTT. The encoded protein is CASSPQGFYQPQHF.

The J gene is TRBJ2-1, the V gene TRBV11-3; 9 bases are shared with TRBD2. This CDR3 comprises 16 residues. V dropped 5 bases and J dropped 6; count of bases not matched to a gene: 11. Germline loops: CDR1 SGHNT, CDR2 YENEEA. The CDR3 sequence: CASSQIGAGGRNEQFF. CDR3 DNA: TGTGCCAGCAGCCAAATCGGAGCGGGAGGACGCAATGAGCAGTTCTTC.

The J gene is TRBJ2-1, the V gene TRBV28; 8 positions agree with TRBD1. This CDR3 region has 13 residues. Unmatched junction bases numbered 4, after V lost 2 bases and J lost 10 bases. The germline V gene encodes CDR1 MDHEN and CDR2 SYDVKM. The CDR3 region has the DNA TGTGCCAGCAGTTTACAGGGGGCAGGGGAGCAGTTCTTC. Translated: CASSLQGAGEQFF.

The chain employs TRBV5-1 and TRBJ2-5, with D unclear. V shed 4 bases and J shed 2 bases, with 12 bases lying between them. The CDR3 is 14 amino acids. Germline CDR1 and CDR2: SGHRS and YFSETQ. In DNA, the CDR3 is TGCGCCAGCAGCCATCTGTTCAGTCAAGAGACCCAGTACTTC. This gives the protein CASSHLFSQETQYF. The whole variable domain, filled in from reference TRBV5-1 and TRBJ2-5, reads KAGVTQTPRYLIKTRGQQVTLSCSPISGHRSVSWYQQTPGQGLQFLFEYFSETQRNKGNFPGRFSGRQFSNSRSEMNVSTLELGDSALYLCASSHLFSQETQYFGPGTRLLVL.

The DNA for the CDR3 is TGTGCCAGCAGTTACTGGGGCGGGAACTCCTACAATGAGCAGTTCTTC. Its translation: CASSYWGGNSYNEQFF. The J gene is TRBJ2-1, the V gene TRBV6-5, with a weak D call TRBD2 (6 bases). The germline V gene has CDR1 MNHEY and CDR2 SVGAGI. The CDR3 consists of 16 residues. Between the trimmed V and J ends, which lost 1 base and 0 bases, there was a span of 10 bases.

The chain is built from TRBV7-2 and TRBJ2-1; possibly TRBD2 for D (6 bases). The V and J ends lost 5 bases and 4 bases respectively, with 12 bases between them. The CDR3 contains 14 residues. CDR1 and CDR2 from the germline V gene are SGHTA and FQGNSA. The CDR3 DNA sequence: TGTGCCAGCAGCATACGGACTACTTACAATGAGCAGTTCTTC. Translating gives CASSIRTTYNEQFF.

The chain joins TRBV6-5 to TRBJ1-1, with D perhaps matching TRBD1 (5 bases). The CDR3 has 13 residues. Germline-derived CDR1 and CDR2 are MNHEY and SVGAGI. V was pared by 4 bases and J by 4 bases, with 10 bases between. Written as DNA, the CDR3 is TGTGCCAGCAGTTTGAAAAGGGGCACTGAAGCTTTCTTT. It translates to CASSLKRGTEAFF.

V is TRBV6-5 and J is TRBJ1-6, with TRBD1 matching 8 bases. The CDR3 totals 14 residues. V lost 5 bases and J lost 10; bases outside the gene matches: 7. CDR1 is MNHEY and CDR2 is SVGAGI in the germline V gene. The CDR3 nucleotides are TGTGCCAGCAGTCTGGACAGGGTAGGGTCACCCCTCCACTTT. This translates into CASSLDRVGSPLHF.

The chain carries TRBV5-1 and TRBJ1-2; TRBD1 aligns across 10 bases. This CDR3 is built from 17 residues. V dropped 0 bases and J dropped 4; count of bases not matched to a gene: 9. Germline V gene lookup returns CDR1 SGHRS and CDR2 YFSETQ. The CDR3 is CASSLDGQGGFSYGYTF. CDR3 bases: TGCGCCAGCAGCTTGGACGGACAGGGGGGGTTTAGCTATGGCTACACCTTC.

The CDR3 coding sequence is TGTGCCAGCAGTTGGCTAGCGGGCGGCACCGGGGAGCTGTTTTTT. It encodes CASSWLAGGTGELFF. This chain uses TRBV28 with TRBJ2-2; 8 nucleotides agree with TRBD2. The J segment lost 4 bases and the V segment lost 4 bases, leaving 5 bases of the junction unmatched. Germline CDR1 reads MDHEN; CDR2 reads SYDVKM. This CDR3 contains 15 residues. Looking up the rest from reference TRBV28 and TRBJ2-2 gives the full variable domain: DVKVTQSSRYLVKRTGEKVFLECVQDMDHENMFWYRQDPGLGLRLIYFSYDVKMKEKGDIPEGYSVSREKKERFSLILESASTNQTSMYLCASSWLAGGTGELFFGEGSRLTVL.

The chain is built from TRBV7-2 and TRBJ2-7, with a tentative D call TRBD2 (6 bases). V dropped 2 bases and J dropped 0 bases, with 11 bases sitting between them. The germline CDR1 and CDR2 sequences are SGHTA and FQGNSA. The CDR3 is 15 amino acids. CDR3: CASSLNSGYSYEQYF. The CDR3 DNA is TGTGCCAGCAGCTTAAATAGCGGATACTCCTACGAGCAGTACTTC.

The V gene is TRBV7-9, the J gene TRBJ2-2; TRBD2 agrees at 7 bases. The CDR3 has 16 amino acids. The germline V gene encodes CDR1 SEHNR and CDR2 FQNEAQ (reference sequence). The V gene end was trimmed by 3 bases and the J gene end by 6 bases; junction bases not matched to a gene: 10. CDR3 sequence: CASSFRTGGGPGELFF. The CDR3 DNA reads as TGTGCCAGCAGCTTTCGTACTGGCGGGGGACCCGGGGAGCTGTTTTTT.

The V gene is TRBV15, the J gene TRBJ2-3; no firm D call. V was shortened by 1 base and J by 5 bases, with 4 bases between the two germline ends. This CDR3 has 12 residues. Germline CDR1 LNHNV, CDR2 YYDKDF (reference sequence). The CDR3 DNA follows: TGTGCCACCAGCAGAGCGGGAGATACGCAGTATTTT. It is translated as CATSRAGDTQYF.

V and J are TRBV11-3 and TRBJ2-4, with 10 bases fitting TRBD1. J lost 9 bases, V lost 4 bases, and 6 bases had no gene match. CDR1 is SGHNT, CDR2 YENEEA, per germline. The CDR3 covers 14 residues. The CDR3 nucleotides read TGTGCCAGCAGCTCCGGGACAGGGGTAATCATTCAGTACTTC. Translated, it gives CASSSGTGVIIQYF.

The rearrangement joins TRBV7-9 to TRBJ1-1; no clear D. Germline loops: CDR1 SEHNR, CDR2 FQNEAQ (reference sequence). The CDR3 runs to 14 residues. Between the trimmed V and J ends, which lost 5 bases and 5 bases, there was a span of 15 bases. In DNA, the CDR3 is TGTGCCAGCAGCCGACGGGAGCTAGAGACTGAAGCTTTCTTT. Amino acids: CASSRRELETEAFF.

The chain is built from TRBV5-1 and TRBJ1-2; D call uncertain. V dropped 3 bases and J dropped 6 bases, with 12 bases sitting between them. CDR1 is SGHRS, CDR2 YFSETQ, per germline. The CDR3 is made up of 13 amino acids. The CDR3 here is CASSSGGADGYTF. CDR3 bases: TGCGCCAGCAGCTCGGGTGGCGCGGATGGCTACACCTTC.

The rearrangement uses TRBV4-3 and TRBJ1-3, with 11 bases lining up with TRBD1. Losses at the gene ends were 4 bases for V and 2 bases for J; bases not matched to a gene: 4. CDR1 is LGHNA, CDR2 YSLEER, per germline. The CDR3 extends over 16 amino acids. This CDR3 is CASSLGQGAAGNTIYF. The CDR3 DNA reads as TGCGCCAGCAGCCTAGGACAGGGGGCCGCTGGAAACACCATATATTTT.